A selection of T cell receptor beta chains follows, all from one sample in a study of cytomegalovirus exposure and HLA in healthy donors. Only in-frame clones appear in the TCRdb table, and some are missing; sequencing was by immunoSEQ multiplex PCR. The sample lists 100,000 to 150,000 clones, under 90% occurring once. The sample comprised PBMCs. The receptors stem from a woman between 40 and 55 years old in good health and CMV-seronegative. Both conserved end residues are part of each CDR3. Fields, in order: J gene, V gene, D gene, clone size, CDR3 DNA, CDR3 protein. D genes are given only for firm matches. Some rows have no size entry. The others give once, few or many, or a class for an expanded clone.

>TRBJ1-2|TRBV4-1|.|once
TGCGCCAGCAGCCAAGTGGGGCATGGCTACACCTTC
CASSQVGHGYTF
>TRBJ2-1|TRBV7-8|.|.
TGTGCCAGCAGCGCTACAGGGTTGGGGGCCCATGAGCAGTTCTTC
CASSATGLGAHEQFF
>TRBJ2-1|TRBV7-6|.|.
TGTGCCAGCAGCTTAGCAGGGGCAGGCTACAATGAGCAGTTCTTC
CASSLAGAGYNEQFF
>TRBJ1-3|TRBV5-5|TRBD1|.
TGTGCCAGCAGCAGCACAGGGGTCGGGCTAAACACCATATATTTT
CASSSTGVGLNTIYF
>TRBJ1-5|TRBV7-9|.|.
TGTGCCAGCAGCTCTGCGACAGGAGGCCCTCAGCCCCAGCATTTT
CASSSATGGPQPQHF
>TRBJ1-4|TRBV9|.|.
TGTGCCAGCAGCCCCCGACAGGCTCCTAATGAAAAACTGTTTTTT
CASSPRQAPNEKLFF
>TRBJ1-5|TRBV27|.|.
TGTGCCAGCAGTTTTCCTCAACAGGGTAATCAGCCCCAGCATTTT
CASSFPQQGNQPQHF
>TRBJ1-2|TRBV27|TRBD1|.
TGTGCCAGCAGACTCAAAGGGACAGGGTATGGCTACACCTTC
CASRLKGTGYGYTF
>TRBJ2-5|TRBV9|TRBD2|.
TGTGCCAGCAGCGTAGAAGGGACTAGCGCGGAGACCCAGTACTTC
CASSVEGTSAETQYF
>TRBJ2-7|TRBV6-5|.|few
TGTGCCAGCAGTTACTCTTCAGGGCCCTACGAGCAGTACTTC
CASSYSSGPYEQYF
>TRBJ1-5|TRBV19|.|.
TGTGCCAGTAGTACCGGTTATCAGCCCCAGCATTTT
CASSTGYQPQHF
>TRBJ1-1|TRBV5-1|.|.
TGCGCCAGCAGCCTCGGACAGATGAACACTGAAGCTTTCTTT
CASSLGQMNTEAFF
>TRBJ2-2|TRBV4-2|TRBD2|few
TGTGCCAGCGGAACTTTAGCGGGAGAGACCGGGGAGCTGTTTTTT
CASGTLAGETGELFF
>TRBJ1-5|TRBV6-5|.|.
TGTGCCAGCGCAGGGCCCAATCAGCCCCAGCATTTT
CASAGPNQPQHF
>TRBJ2-3|TRBV7-9|TRBD1|.
TGTGCCAGCAGCCCGCCGGGACAGGGGTTCACAGATACGCAGTATTTT
CASSPPGQGFTDTQYF
>TRBJ1-4|TRBV28|.|.
TGTGCCAGCAGTGCTTACTCCCAGGCTAATGAAAAACTGTTTTTT
CASSAYSQANEKLFF
>TRBJ2-1|TRBV19|.|.
TGTGCCAGTAGTATTTTACGGGGAGTTAGAAATGAGCAGTTCTTC
CASSILRGVRNEQFF
>TRBJ2-1|TRBV5-4|.|.
TGTGCCAGCAGCTTACAACGCGGTGCTGAGCAGTTCTTC
CASSLQRGAEQFF
>TRBJ2-7|TRBV7-9|TRBD2|.
TGTGCCAGCAGGAACGGGGGGAGCTCCTACGAGCAGTACTTC
CASRNGGSSYEQYF
>TRBJ2-5|TRBV9|.|.
TGTGCCAGCAGCCCTCTGGCTAGCCTAAGGGAGACCCAGTACTTC
CASSPLASLRETQYF
>TRBJ2-7|TRBV7-2|TRBD1|.
TGTGCCAGCAAGGGCGGGACAGGGGATTACTACGAGCAGTACTTC
CASKGGTGDYYEQYF
>TRBJ1-3|TRBV4-1|TRBD1|.
TGCGCCAGCAGCCAAGATTTCGGACAGGGGGTGTATAGCTCTGGAAACACCATATATTTT
CASSQDFGQGVYSSGNTIYF
>TRBJ2-5|TRBV19|.|.
TGTGCCAGTAGTATAGATCGGGAGACCCAGTACTTC
CASSIDRETQYF
>TRBJ2-7|TRBV6-1|.|.
TGTGCCAGCAGTGAGAACAGGGTGGCCTACGAGCAGTACTTC
CASSENRVAYEQYF
>TRBJ2-3|TRBV5-1|TRBD2|.
TGCGCCAGCAGCTCAGGACTAGCGGGGGGGGCAGATACGCAGTATTTT
CASSSGLAGGADTQYF
>TRBJ1-2|TRBV2|.|.
TGTGCCAGCAGTAGAGACCCCGAGGGGGATGGCTACACCTTC
CASSRDPEGDGYTF
>TRBJ1-1|TRBV7-2|.|once
TGTGCCAGCAGCCTTAGAGCGGTGGGGTCCACTGAAGCTTTCTTT
CASSLRAVGSTEAFF
>TRBJ2-4|TRBV4-2|TRBD1|once
TGTGCCAGCAGCCTTGGACAGGGGGAAGCCAAAAACATTCAGTACTTC
CASSLGQGEAKNIQYF
>TRBJ2-1|TRBV7-2|TRBD2|.
TGTGCCAGCAGCATCGGGGGGTACAATGAGCAGTTCTTC
CASSIGGYNEQFF
>TRBJ2-1|TRBV6-5|.|.
TGTGCCAGCAACCCTAGGGGGTACGTTTACAATGAGCAGTTCTTC
CASNPRGYVYNEQFF
>TRBJ2-7|TRBV6-5|TRBD1|.
TGTGCCAGCAGAACCGGGACAGGGGGCTTTCGCGAGCAGTACTTC
CASRTGTGGFREQYF
>TRBJ2-7|TRBV18|TRBD1|.
TGTGCCAGCTCACCGGACAGGGACGACTACGAGCAGTACTTC
CASSPDRDDYEQYF
>TRBJ1-1|TRBV14|TRBD1|.
TGTGCCAGCAGCCAAGAGGCGGGGACAGGGGATAGGTGGAACACTGAAGCTTTCTTT
CASSQEAGTGDRWNTEAFF
>TRBJ1-1|TRBV12-5|TRBD1|once
TGTGCTAGTGGTTTGGTCAATACGGACAGGAGGAACACTGAAGCTTTCTTT
CASGLVNTDRRNTEAFF
>TRBJ2-7|TRBV27|TRBD1|.
TGTGCCAGCAGTTTAAGGACAGGTACTACCTACGAGCAGTACTTC
CASSLRTGTTYEQYF
>TRBJ1-4|TRBV7-2|.|.
TGTGCCAGCAGCTTACCTACAGGGGAAAAACTGTTTTTT
CASSLPTGEKLFF
>TRBJ2-7|TRBV4-3|TRBD1|once
TGCGCCAGCACCTTGTCCCAGGGGGATGGCTACGAGCAGTACTTC
CASTLSQGDGYEQYF
>TRBJ2-3|TRBV6-1|TRBD1|.
TGTGCCAGCAGCGACAGGGGGGGGACAGATACGCAGTATTTT
CASSDRGGTDTQYF
>TRBJ2-2|TRBV10-3|.|.
TGTGCCATCAGTACCAGAGAGGCCGGGGAGCTGTTTTTT
CAISTREAGELFF
>TRBJ2-5|TRBV5-4|TRBD2|.
TGTGCCAGCAGCTGGGGACTAGCGGGTCTGGAGACCCAGTACTTC
CASSWGLAGLETQYF
>TRBJ2-2|TRBV7-2|.|.
TGTGCCAGCAGCTTAGAACTCGGGGAGCTGTTTTTT
CASSLELGELFF
>TRBJ2-2|TRBV4-3|.|.
TGCGCCAGCAGCCAACCCGCAGAAGGGAGCACCGGGGAGCTGTTTTTT
CASSQPAEGSTGELFF
>TRBJ2-3|TRBV18|.|.
TGTGCCAGCTCACCACCGGGGCCGACAGGTCCAGATACGCAGTATTTT
CASSPPGPTGPDTQYF
>TRBJ1-3|TRBV9|.|.
TGTGCCAGCAGCGTACCTAGCTCTGGAAACACCATATATTTT
CASSVPSSGNTIYF
>TRBJ2-7|TRBV28|TRBD2|.
TGTGCCAGCAGGGATCCGGGACTAGCGGAAGGTGCTTCCTACGAGCAGTACTTC
CASRDPGLAEGASYEQYF